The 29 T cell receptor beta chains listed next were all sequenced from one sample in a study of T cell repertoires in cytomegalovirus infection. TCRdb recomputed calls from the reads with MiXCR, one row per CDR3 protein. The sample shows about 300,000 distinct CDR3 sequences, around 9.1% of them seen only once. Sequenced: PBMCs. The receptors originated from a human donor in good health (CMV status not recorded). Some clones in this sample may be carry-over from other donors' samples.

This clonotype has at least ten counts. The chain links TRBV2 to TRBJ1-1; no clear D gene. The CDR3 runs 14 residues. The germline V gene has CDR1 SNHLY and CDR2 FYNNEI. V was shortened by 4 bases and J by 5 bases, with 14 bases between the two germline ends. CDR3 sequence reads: CASSVDMSPTEAFF. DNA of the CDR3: TGTGCCAGCAGTGTAGATATGTCCCCTACTGAAGCTTTCTTT.

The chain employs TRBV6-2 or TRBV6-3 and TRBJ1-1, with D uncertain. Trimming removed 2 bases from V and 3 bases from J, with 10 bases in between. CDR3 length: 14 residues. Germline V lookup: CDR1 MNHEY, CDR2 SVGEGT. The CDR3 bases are TGTGCCAGCAGTTACAGTCAGGCCGACACTGAAGCTTTCTTT. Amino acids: CASSYSQADTEAFF.

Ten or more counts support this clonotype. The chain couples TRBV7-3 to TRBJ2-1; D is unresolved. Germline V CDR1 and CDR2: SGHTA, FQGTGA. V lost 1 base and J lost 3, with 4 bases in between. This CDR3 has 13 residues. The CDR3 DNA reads TGTGCCAGCAGCTTAAACTACTACAATGAGCAGTTCTTC. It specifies CASSLNYYNEQFF.

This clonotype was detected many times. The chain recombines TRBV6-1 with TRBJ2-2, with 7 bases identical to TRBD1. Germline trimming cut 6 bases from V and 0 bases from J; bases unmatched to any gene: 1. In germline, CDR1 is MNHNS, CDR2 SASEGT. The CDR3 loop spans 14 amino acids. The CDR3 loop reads CASRGQPNTGELFF. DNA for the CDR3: TGTGCCAGCAGGGGACAGCCGAACACCGGGGAGCTGTTTTTT.

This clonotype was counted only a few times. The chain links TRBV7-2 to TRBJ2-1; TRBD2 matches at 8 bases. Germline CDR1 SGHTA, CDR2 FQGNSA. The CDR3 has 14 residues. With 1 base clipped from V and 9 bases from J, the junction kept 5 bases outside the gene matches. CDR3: CASSLGRGEGEQFF. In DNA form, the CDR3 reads TGTGCCAGCAGCTTAGGGCGGGGGGAGGGTGAGCAGTTCTTC.

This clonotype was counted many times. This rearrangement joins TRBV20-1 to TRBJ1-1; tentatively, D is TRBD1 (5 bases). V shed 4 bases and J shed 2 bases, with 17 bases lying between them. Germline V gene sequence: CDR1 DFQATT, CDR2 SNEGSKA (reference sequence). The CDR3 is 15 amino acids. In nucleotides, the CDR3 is TGCAGTGCTATCCCCTCCGACAGACTTAACACTGAAGCTTTCTTT. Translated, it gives CSAIPSDRLNTEAFF.

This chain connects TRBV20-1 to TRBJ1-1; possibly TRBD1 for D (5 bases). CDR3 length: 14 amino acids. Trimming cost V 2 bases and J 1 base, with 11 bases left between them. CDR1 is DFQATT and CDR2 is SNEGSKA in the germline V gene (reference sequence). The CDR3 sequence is CSARSGGTNTEAFF. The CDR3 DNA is TGCAGTGCTAGATCGGGGGGGACGAACACTGAAGCTTTCTTT.

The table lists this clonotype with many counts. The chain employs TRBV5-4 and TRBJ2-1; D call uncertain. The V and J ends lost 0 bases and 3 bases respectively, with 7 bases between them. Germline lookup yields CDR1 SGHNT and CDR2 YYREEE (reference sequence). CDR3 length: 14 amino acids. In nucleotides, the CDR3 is TGTGCCAGCAGCTTGGTTGGCCGCTACAATGAGCAGTTCTTC. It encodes CASSLVGRYNEQFF.

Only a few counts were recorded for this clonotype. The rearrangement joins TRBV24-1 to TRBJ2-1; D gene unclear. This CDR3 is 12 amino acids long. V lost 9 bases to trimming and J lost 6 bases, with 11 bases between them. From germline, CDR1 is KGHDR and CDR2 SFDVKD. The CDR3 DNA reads TGTGCCACCTATGGGTTCCCCAATGAGCAGTTCTTC. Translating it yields CATYGFPNEQFF.

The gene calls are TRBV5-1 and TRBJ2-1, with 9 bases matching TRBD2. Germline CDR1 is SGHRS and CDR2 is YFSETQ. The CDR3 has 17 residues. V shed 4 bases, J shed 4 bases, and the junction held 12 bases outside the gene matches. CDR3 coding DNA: TGCGCCAGCAGCCCCGGGGTAGCGGGGGCCTTATACAATGAGCAGTTCTTC. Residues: CASSPGVAGALYNEQFF.

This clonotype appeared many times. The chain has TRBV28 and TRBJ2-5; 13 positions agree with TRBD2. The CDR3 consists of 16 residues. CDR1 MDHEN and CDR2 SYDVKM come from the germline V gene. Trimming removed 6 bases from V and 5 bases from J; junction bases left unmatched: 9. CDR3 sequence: CASSHSTSGGKETQYF. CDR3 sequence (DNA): TGTGCCAGCAGCCACTCGACTAGCGGGGGGAAGGAGACCCAGTACTTC.

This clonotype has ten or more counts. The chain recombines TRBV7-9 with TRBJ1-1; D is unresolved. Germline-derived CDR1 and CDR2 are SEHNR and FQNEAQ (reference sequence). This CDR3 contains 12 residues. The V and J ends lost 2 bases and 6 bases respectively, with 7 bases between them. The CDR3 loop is CASSLISAEAFF. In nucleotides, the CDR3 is TGTGCCAGCAGCTTAATTTCAGCTGAAGCTTTCTTT.

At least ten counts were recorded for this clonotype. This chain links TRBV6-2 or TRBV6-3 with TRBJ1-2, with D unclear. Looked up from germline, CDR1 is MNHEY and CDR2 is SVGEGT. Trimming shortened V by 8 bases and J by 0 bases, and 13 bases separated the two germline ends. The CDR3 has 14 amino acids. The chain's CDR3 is CASSRIGPNYGYTF. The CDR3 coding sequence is TGTGCCAGCTCGAGAATTGGACCTAACTATGGCTACACCTTC.

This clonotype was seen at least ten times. The CDR3 DNA reads TGCAGTGCTAGTAGGTCAGGGCCTTACAATGAGCAGTTCTTC. This encodes CSASRSGPYNEQFF. The gene calls are TRBV20-1 and TRBJ2-1; D is possibly TRBD1 (5 bases). Germline-derived CDR1 and CDR2 are DFQATT and SNEGSKA (reference sequence). The CDR3 extends over 14 amino acids. The V and J ends lost 3 bases and 4 bases respectively, with 13 bases between them.

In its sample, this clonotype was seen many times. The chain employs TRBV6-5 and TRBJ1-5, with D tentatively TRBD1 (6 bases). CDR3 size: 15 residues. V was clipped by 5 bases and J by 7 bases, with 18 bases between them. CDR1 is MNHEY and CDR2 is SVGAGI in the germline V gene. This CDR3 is CASSPPGARGQPQHF. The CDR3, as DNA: TGTGCCAGCAGTCCCCCGGGGGCGAGGGGACAGCCCCAGCATTTT.

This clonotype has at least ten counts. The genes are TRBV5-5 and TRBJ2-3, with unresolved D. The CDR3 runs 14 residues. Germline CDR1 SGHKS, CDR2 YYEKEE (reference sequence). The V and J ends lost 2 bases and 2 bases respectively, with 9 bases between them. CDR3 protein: CASSFLVHTDTQYF. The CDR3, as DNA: TGTGCCAGCAGCTTCTTGGTCCACACAGATACGCAGTATTTT. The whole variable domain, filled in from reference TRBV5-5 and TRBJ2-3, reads DAGVTQSPTHLIKTRGQQVTLRCSPISGHKSVSWYQQVLGQGPQFIFQYYEKEERGRGNFPDRFSARQFPNYSSELNVNALLLGDSALYLCASSFLVHTDTQYFGPGTRLTVL.

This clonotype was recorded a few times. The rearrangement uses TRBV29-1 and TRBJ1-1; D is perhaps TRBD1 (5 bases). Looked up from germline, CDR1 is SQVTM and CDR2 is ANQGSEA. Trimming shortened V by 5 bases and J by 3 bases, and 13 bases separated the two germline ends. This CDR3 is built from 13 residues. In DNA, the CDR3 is TGCAGCGTTAGGACGGGAGGGGACACTGAAGCTTTCTTT. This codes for CSVRTGGDTEAFF.

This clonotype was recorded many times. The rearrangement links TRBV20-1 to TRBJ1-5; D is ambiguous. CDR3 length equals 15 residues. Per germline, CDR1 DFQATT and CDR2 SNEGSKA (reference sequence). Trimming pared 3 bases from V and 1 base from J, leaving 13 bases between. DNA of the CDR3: TGCAGTGCTAGTTACCCCCTCGGGAGCAATCAGCCCCAGCATTTT. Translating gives CSASYPLGSNQPQHF.

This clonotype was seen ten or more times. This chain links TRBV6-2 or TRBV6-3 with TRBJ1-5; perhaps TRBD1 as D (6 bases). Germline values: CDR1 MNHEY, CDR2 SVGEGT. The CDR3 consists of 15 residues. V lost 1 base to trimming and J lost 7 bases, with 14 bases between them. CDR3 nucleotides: TGTGCCAGCAGTTACTGGGGGCTTGATCGGCAGCCCCAGCATTTT. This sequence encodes CASSYWGLDRQPQHF.

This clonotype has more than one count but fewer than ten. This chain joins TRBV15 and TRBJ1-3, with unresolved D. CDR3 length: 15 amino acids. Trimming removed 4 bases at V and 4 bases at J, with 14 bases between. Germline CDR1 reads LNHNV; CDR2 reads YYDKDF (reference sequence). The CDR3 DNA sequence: TGTGCCACCAGCATTGGAGTGGGAGGCGGAAACACCATATATTTT. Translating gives CATSIGVGGGNTIYF.

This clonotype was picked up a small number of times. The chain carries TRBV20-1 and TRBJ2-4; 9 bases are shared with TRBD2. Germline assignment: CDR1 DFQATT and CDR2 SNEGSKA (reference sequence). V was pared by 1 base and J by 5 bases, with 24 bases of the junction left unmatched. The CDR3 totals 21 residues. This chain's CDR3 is CSARAEPFLMGGGAWENIQYF. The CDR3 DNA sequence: TGCAGTGCTAGAGCCGAACCCTTTTTGATGGGCGGGGGGGCGTGGGAAAACATTCAGTACTTC.

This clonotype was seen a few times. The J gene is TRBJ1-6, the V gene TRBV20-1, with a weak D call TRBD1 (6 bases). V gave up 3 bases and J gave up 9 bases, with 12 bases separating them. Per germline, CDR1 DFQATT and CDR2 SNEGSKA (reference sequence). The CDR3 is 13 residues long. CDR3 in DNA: TGCAGTGCTAGGCAGGGGTTCGTTTCACCCCTCCACTTT. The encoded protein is CSARQGFVSPLHF.

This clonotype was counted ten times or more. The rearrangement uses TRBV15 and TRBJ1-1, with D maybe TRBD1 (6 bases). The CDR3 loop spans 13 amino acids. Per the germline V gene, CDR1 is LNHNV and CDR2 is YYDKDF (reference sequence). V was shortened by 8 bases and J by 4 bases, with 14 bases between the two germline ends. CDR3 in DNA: TGTGCCACCTCCAGGGGCCAAAGCACTGAAGCTTTCTTT. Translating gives CATSRGQSTEAFF.

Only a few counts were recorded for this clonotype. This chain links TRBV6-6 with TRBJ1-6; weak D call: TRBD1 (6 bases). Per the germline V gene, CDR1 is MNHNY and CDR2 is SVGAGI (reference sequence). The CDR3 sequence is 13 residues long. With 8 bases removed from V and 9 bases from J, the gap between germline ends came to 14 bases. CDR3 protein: CASGRTGASPLHF. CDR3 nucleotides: TGTGCCAGCGGCCGGACGGGGGCTTCACCCCTCCACTTT.

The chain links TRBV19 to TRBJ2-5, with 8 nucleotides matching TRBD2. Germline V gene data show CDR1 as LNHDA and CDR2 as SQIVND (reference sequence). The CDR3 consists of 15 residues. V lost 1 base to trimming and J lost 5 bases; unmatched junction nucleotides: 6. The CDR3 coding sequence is TGTGCCAGTAGTATAGCCGCGGGGGGAATGGAGACCCAGTACTTC. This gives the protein CASSIAAGGMETQYF.

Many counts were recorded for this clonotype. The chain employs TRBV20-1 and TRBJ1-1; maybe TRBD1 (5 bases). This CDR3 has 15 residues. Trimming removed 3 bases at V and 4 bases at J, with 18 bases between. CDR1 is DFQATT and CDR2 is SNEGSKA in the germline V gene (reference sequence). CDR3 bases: TGCAGTGCTAGCTCTATATTTCAGGGTGGCACTGAAGCTTTCTTT. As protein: CSASSIFQGGTEAFF.

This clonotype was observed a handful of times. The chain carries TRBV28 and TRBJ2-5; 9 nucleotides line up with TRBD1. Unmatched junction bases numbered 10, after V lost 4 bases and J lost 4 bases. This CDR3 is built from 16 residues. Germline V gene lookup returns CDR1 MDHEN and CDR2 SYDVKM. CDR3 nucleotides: TGTGCCAGCAGTTCACGCCGGGACAGGGTATTAGAGACCCAGTACTTC. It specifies CASSSRRDRVLETQYF.

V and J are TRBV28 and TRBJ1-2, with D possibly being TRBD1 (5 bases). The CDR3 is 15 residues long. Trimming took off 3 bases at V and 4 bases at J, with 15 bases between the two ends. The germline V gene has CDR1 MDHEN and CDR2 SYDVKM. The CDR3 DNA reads TGTGCCAGCAGTTTTTATGAGACAGCGCGCTATGGCTACACCTTC. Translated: CASSFYETARYGYTF.

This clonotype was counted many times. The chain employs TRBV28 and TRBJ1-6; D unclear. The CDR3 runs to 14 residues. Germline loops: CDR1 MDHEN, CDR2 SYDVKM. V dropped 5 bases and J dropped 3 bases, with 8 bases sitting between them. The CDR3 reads CASSLDGYNSPLHF. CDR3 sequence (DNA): TGTGCCAGCAGTCTGGACGGCTATAATTCACCCCTCCACTTT.